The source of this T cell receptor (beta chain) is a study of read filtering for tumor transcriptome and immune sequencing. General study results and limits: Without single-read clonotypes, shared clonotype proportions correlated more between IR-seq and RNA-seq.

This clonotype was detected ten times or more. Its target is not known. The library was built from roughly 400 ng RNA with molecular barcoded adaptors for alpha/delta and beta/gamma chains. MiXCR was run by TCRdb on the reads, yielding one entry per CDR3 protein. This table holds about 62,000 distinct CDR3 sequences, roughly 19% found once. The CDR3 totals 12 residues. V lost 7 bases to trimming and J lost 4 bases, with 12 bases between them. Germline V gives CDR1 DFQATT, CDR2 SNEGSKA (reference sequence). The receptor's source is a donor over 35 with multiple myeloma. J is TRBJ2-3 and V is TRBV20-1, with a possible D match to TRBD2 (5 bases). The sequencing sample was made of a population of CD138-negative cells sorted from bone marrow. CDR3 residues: CSVRGDADTQYF. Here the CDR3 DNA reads TGCAGTGTACGGGGAGATGCAGATACGCAGTATTTT.